These T cell receptor beta chains were read from a single sample in a study of shared clonotypes between healthy human individuals. Produced via immunoSEQ multiplex PCR; TCRdb's table is partial and in-frame only. The sample contains 1,500,000 or so clones, about 98.5% of which appear only once. Sequenced sample: naive CD4+ T cells sorted from blood. The source of these receptors is a young man in good health. Both conserved end residues are part of each CDR3. D genes are given only for firm matches.

CDR3,J,D,V
CSASNLPGGYTF,TRBJ1-2,NA,TRBV29-1
CASSRTDYGYTF,TRBJ1-2,NA,TRBV6-5
CASSPNTDTQYF,TRBJ2-3,NA,TRBV25-1
CSVEDNSGTEQFF,TRBJ2-1,NA,TRBV29-1
CSARGNTEAFF,TRBJ1-1,NA,TRBV20-1
CASSFNREETQYF,TRBJ2-5,NA,TRBV11-2
CASSQTGPQETQYF,TRBJ2-5,NA,TRBV5-5
CASSLALGEESTDTQYF,TRBJ2-3,NA,TRBV7-6
CASSLGTIDTQYF,TRBJ2-3,NA,TRBV7-2
CASSGPPGQETQYF,TRBJ2-5,NA,TRBV25-1
CASSPTRASTDTQYF,TRBJ2-3,NA,TRBV7-2
CASSARDRYNEQFF,TRBJ2-1,TRBD1,TRBV2
CASSVSRNGSYNEQFF,TRBJ2-1,NA,TRBV9
CASSGLEAGMNTEAFF,TRBJ1-1,NA,TRBV18
CASSLEVGAGGVDEQYF,TRBJ2-7,TRBD2,TRBV5-4